Each of the 22 T cell receptor beta chains below was sequenced from the same sample in a study of cytomegalovirus exposure and HLA in healthy donors. PCR employed 60 Vbeta and 13 Jbeta primers. Produced via immunoSEQ multiplex PCR; TCRdb's table is partial and in-frame only. The data show under 200,000 clones, about 86% seen once. Sample: PBMCs. The source of these receptors is a woman in her 30s in good health and CMV-seronegative.

The chain has TRBV7-2 and TRBJ1-1, with 7 nucleotides matching TRBD1. CDR1 SGHTA and CDR2 FQGNSA come from the germline V gene. There are 14 residues in the CDR3. V lost 6 bases to trimming and J lost 4 bases; unmatched junction nucleotides: 8. As DNA, the CDR3 is TGTGCCAGCAGTTTTAACAGGGGAAGCACTGAAGCTTTCTTT. This sequence encodes CASSFNRGSTEAFF.

The V and J genes are TRBV5-1 and TRBJ2-7, with 7 bases lining up with TRBD1. V shed 4 bases and J 3 bases; nucleotides not matched to a gene: 10. The CDR3 is 15 residues long. The germline CDR1 and CDR2 sequences are SGHRS and YFSETQ. CDR3 DNA sequence: TGCGCCAGCAGCACTGCCGGGACAGCCGTCTACGAGCAGTACTTC. Translated: CASSTAGTAVYEQYF.

The rearrangement uses TRBV27 and TRBJ2-7; a weak D match, TRBD1 (7 bases). Per germline, CDR1 MNHEY and CDR2 SMNVEV (reference sequence). This CDR3 is built from 15 residues. The V end lost 8 bases, the J end lost 4 bases, and 21 bases lay between the germline ends. CDR3 sequence reads: CASAGGTNGIYEQYF. CDR3 DNA: TGTGCCAGCGCAGGGGGGACGAACGGGATATACGAGCAGTACTTC.

The chain couples TRBV13 to TRBJ2-7; D is perhaps TRBD1 (5 bases). Trimming shortened V by 4 bases and J by 6 bases, and 13 bases separated the two germline ends. This CDR3 region has 13 residues. CDR1 is PRHDT, CDR2 FYEKMQ, per germline (reference sequence). The CDR3 spells CASSSSPGFEQYF. The CDR3 DNA sequence: TGTGCCAGCAGCTCGTCACCAGGGTTCGAGCAGTACTTC.

The CDR3 DNA is TGCGCCAGCAGCTCTACTAGCGGGGTTTACAATGAGCAGTTCTTC. Translating gives CASSSTSGVYNEQFF. The chain carries TRBV5-1 and TRBJ2-1; 10 nucleotides match TRBD2. From germline, CDR1 is SGHRS and CDR2 YFSETQ. The CDR3 covers 15 residues. J gave up 4 bases and V 3 bases, and 4 bases lay outside the gene matches.

The chain carries TRBV13 and TRBJ2-1; no clear D gene. The CDR3 is 13 residues long. V gave up 8 bases and J gave up 0 bases, with 8 bases separating them. Looked up from germline, CDR1 is PRHDT and CDR2 is FYEKMQ (reference sequence). The DNA for the CDR3 is TGTGCCAGCGGGCCCCGCTCCTACAATGAGCAGTTCTTC. It translates to CASGPRSYNEQFF.

CDR3 amino acids: CASSDDRDNREKLFF. The DNA of the CDR3 is TGTGCCAGCAGCGATGACCGGGACAATCGCGAAAAACTGTTTTTT. This chain uses TRBV25-1 with TRBJ1-4; possibly TRBD1 for D (6 bases). V was shortened by 6 bases and J by 8 bases, with 19 bases between the two germline ends. The CDR3 runs 15 residues. Germline-derived CDR1 and CDR2 are MGHDK and SYGVNS. The complete variable domain, with remaining parts taken from reference TRBV25-1 and TRBJ1-4, reads EADIYQTPRYLVIGTGKKITLECSQTMGHDKMYWYQQDPGMELHLIHYSYGVNSTEKGDLSSESTVSRIRTEHFPLTLESARPSHTSQYLCASSDDRDNREKLFFGSGTQLSVL.

This chain uses TRBV4-2 with TRBJ2-3; possibly TRBD2 for D (6 bases). Germline V gene data show CDR1 as LGHNA and CDR2 as YNFKEQ. The CDR3 consists of 17 residues. V lost 0 bases and J 5 bases, leaving 18 bases between the germline ends. Here the CDR3 reads CASSQEGRSRGVDTQYF. DNA for the CDR3: TGTGCCAGCAGCCAAGAAGGGAGGTCCCGAGGGGTAGATACGCAGTATTTT.

This clone was detected once. This chain links TRBV28 with TRBJ2-7; D call uncertain. Germline CDR1 MDHEN, CDR2 SYDVKM. V was clipped by 1 base and J by 3 bases, with 16 bases between them. The CDR3 is 16 residues long. The CDR3 coding sequence is TGTGCCAGCAGTTTATACCTCTTGCGTAGTGGCTACGAGCAGTACTTC. It is translated as CASSLYLLRSGYEQYF.

The chain couples TRBV7-9 to TRBJ2-3; D is undetermined. The CDR3 runs 16 residues. V was shortened by 6 bases and J by 2 bases, with 18 bases between the two germline ends. CDR1 is SEHNR, CDR2 FQNEAQ, per germline (reference sequence). The CDR3 DNA follows: TGTGCCAGCAGTCTCCCGACCGGGTTGACCACAGATACGCAGTATTTT. Its translation is CASSLPTGLTTDTQYF.

This sequence joins TRBV5-1 and TRBJ2-1; weak D call: TRBD2 (7 bases). V dropped 0 bases and J dropped 6 bases, with 10 bases sitting between them. This CDR3 comprises 14 residues. The V gene's germline CDR1 is SGHRS and CDR2 YFSETQ. This CDR3 is CASSLVGGGNEQFF. The DNA of the CDR3 is TGCGCCAGCAGCTTGGTGGGAGGGGGCAATGAGCAGTTCTTC.

The chain employs TRBV6-1 and TRBJ2-5, with a weak D call TRBD2 (6 bases). The CDR3 loop spans 14 amino acids. V dropped 6 bases and J dropped 5 bases, with 16 bases sitting between them. Germline loops: CDR1 MNHNS, CDR2 SASEGT. In DNA, the CDR3 is TGTGCCAGCAGCCCTTGGGCGGGGTTGGAGACCCAGTACTTC. Protein product: CASSPWAGLETQYF.

The chain recombines TRBV2 with TRBJ1-3; D is uncertain. The germline V and J ends were trimmed by 6 bases and 0 bases, with 9 bases remaining between them. The CDR3 loop spans 14 amino acids. The germline CDR1 and CDR2 sequences are SNHLY and FYNNEI. The CDR3 region has the DNA TGTGCCAGCAGGGAACTGAGCTCTGGAAACACCATATATTTT. Translation: CASRELSSGNTIYF.

This sequence joins TRBV10-3 and TRBJ2-1; 8 bases match TRBD1. Looked up from germline, CDR1 is ENHRY and CDR2 is SYGVKD. The J segment lost 7 bases and the V segment lost 3 bases, leaving 8 bases of the junction unmatched. The CDR3 spans 15 residues. The CDR3 protein is CAISESQGASNEQFF. As DNA, the CDR3 is TGTGCCATCAGTGAATCGCAGGGGGCCTCGAATGAGCAGTTCTTC.

The chain is built from TRBV2 and TRBJ2-7; 7 positions agree with TRBD2. V lost 6 bases and J lost 6; bases outside the gene matches: 11. The CDR3 is made up of 14 amino acids. Germline assignment: CDR1 SNHLY and CDR2 FYNNEI. This CDR3 reads CASSDGRFFGEQYF. In nucleotides, the CDR3 is TGTGCCAGCAGCGACGGGAGGTTCTTCGGCGAGCAGTACTTC.

The V gene is TRBV5-1, the J gene TRBJ2-5; TRBD1 matches at 8 bases. Trimming cost V 5 bases and J 3 bases; bases outside gene matches: 6. CDR1 and CDR2 from the germline V gene are SGHRS and YFSETQ. CDR3 size: 14 residues. Here the CDR3 reads CASRWTGSEETQYF. In DNA, the CDR3 is TGCGCCAGCAGATGGACAGGGAGTGAAGAGACCCAGTACTTC.

In its sample, this clone was seen a few times. The chain couples TRBV27 to TRBJ2-7; D may be TRBD1 (5 bases). With 5 bases removed from V and 4 bases from J, the gap between germline ends came to 15 bases. Germline lookup yields CDR1 MNHEY and CDR2 SMNVEV (reference sequence). This CDR3 region has 14 residues. The CDR3 here is CASSLQGKGYEQYF. The CDR3 DNA follows: TGTGCCAGCAGTCTCCAGGGTAAGGGGTACGAGCAGTACTTC.

This chain uses TRBV6-1 with TRBJ2-7; D is undetermined. This CDR3 comprises 13 residues. The V gene's germline CDR1 is MNHNS and CDR2 SASEGT. V gave up 6 bases and J gave up 3 bases, with 12 bases separating them. The CDR3 DNA reads TGTGCCAGCAGACACCGTGACATCTACGAGCAGTACTTC. This translates into CASRHRDIYEQYF.

The rearrangement links TRBV5-1 to TRBJ2-5; D is unresolved. V lost 0 bases and J lost 5, with 5 bases in between. This CDR3 has 12 amino acids. Germline V lookup: CDR1 SGHRS, CDR2 YFSETQ. The CDR3 here is CASSLDPETQYF. As DNA, the CDR3 is TGCGCCAGCAGCTTGGATCCGGAGACCCAGTACTTC. The entire variable domain, with the rest obtained from reference TRBV5-1 and TRBJ2-5, is as follows: KAGVTQTPRYLIKTRGQQVTLSCSPISGHRSVSWYQQTPGQGLQFLFEYFSETQRNKGNFPGRFSGRQFSNSRSEMNVSTLELGDSALYLCASSLDPETQYFGPGTRLLVL.

This clone was recorded only once. CDR3 bases: TGCGCCAGCAGCGGTAGCGGGGGTTCCTACAATGAGCAGTTCTTC. It encodes CASSGSGGSYNEQFF. V gene TRBV5-1 combines with J gene TRBJ2-1; 9 bases fit TRBD2. The CDR3 runs 15 residues. The ends lost 4 bases at V and 1 base at J; junction bases unmatched: 3. CDR1 is SGHRS, CDR2 YFSETQ, per germline.

The genes are TRBV21-1 and TRBJ2-2; no DNA check was done on the table's D call, TRBD1. TRBV21-1 is assigned pseudogene status. The CDR3 spans 15 residues. The DNA of the CDR3 is TGTGCCAGCAGCACCTCAGGGGGCTTCGCCGGGGAGCTGTTTTTT. Its protein is CASSTSGGFAGELFF.

This chain links TRBV7-2 with TRBJ1-5; TRBD1 aligns across 10 bases. This CDR3 has 16 residues. Trimming removed 2 bases from V and 6 bases from J; junction bases left unmatched: 7. Germline V gene sequence: CDR1 SGHTA, CDR2 FQGNSA. CDR3 nucleotides: TGTGCCAGCAGCTTAATTGGGACAGGGGTTCGTCAGCCCCAGCATTTT. It translates to CASSLIGTGVRQPQHF. Filled out from reference TRBV7-2 and TRBJ1-5, the complete variable domain reads GAGVSQSPSNKVTEKGKDVELRCDPISGHTALYWYRQSLGQGLEFLIYFQGNSAPDKSGLPSDRFSAERTGGSVSTLTIQRTQQEDSAVYLCASSLIGTGVRQPQHFGDGTRLSIL.